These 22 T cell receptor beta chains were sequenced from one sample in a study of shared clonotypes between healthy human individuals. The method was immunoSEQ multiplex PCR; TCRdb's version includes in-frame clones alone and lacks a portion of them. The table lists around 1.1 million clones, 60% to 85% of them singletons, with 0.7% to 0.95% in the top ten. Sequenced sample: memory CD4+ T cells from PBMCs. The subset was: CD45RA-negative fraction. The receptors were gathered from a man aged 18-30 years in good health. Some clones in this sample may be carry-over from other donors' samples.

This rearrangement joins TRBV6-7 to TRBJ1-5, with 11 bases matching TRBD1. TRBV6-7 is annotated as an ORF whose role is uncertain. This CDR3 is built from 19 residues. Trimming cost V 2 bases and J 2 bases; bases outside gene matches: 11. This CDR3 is CASSYPPGQGERGNQPQHF. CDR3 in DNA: TGTGCCAGCAGTTACCCGCCGGGACAGGGGGAAAGGGGCAATCAGCCCCAGCATTTT.

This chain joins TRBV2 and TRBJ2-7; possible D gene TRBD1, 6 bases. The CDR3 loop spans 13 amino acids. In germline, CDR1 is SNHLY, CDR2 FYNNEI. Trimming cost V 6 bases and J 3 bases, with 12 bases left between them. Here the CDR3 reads CASRRQAGYEQYF. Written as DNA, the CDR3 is TGTGCCAGCAGACGACAGGCGGGCTACGAGCAGTACTTC.

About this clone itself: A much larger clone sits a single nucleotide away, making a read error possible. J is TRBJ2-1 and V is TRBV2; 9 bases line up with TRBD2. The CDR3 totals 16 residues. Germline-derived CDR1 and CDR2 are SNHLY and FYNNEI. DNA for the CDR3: TGTGCCAGCAGTGAAATTAGCGGGAGAAGGTACAATGGGCAGTTCTTC. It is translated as CASSEISGRRYNGQFF.

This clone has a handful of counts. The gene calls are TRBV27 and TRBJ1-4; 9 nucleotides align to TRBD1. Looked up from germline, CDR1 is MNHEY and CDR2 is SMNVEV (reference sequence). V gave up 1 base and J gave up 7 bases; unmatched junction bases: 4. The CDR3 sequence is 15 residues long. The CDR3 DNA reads TGTGCCAGCAGTTTATGGACAGGGGATGGTGAAAAACTGTTTTTT. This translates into CASSLWTGDGEKLFF.

The CDR3 here is CASSPRGPGGRERYGYTF. The CDR3 DNA follows: TGTGCCAGCTCACCACGGGGGCCCGGTGGTAGGGAGCGCTATGGCTACACCTTC. The V gene is TRBV18, the J gene TRBJ1-2; D is possibly TRBD1 (6 bases). V shed 1 base and J shed 4 bases, with 22 bases lying between them. The CDR3 length is 18 residues. CDR1 KGHSH and CDR2 LQKENI come from the germline V gene.

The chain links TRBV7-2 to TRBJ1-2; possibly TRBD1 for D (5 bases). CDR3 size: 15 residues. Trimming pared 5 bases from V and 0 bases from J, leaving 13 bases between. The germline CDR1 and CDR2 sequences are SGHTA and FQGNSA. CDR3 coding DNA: TGTGCCAGCAGCCCGACGGGGCCGGCTAACTATGGCTACACCTTC. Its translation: CASSPTGPANYGYTF.

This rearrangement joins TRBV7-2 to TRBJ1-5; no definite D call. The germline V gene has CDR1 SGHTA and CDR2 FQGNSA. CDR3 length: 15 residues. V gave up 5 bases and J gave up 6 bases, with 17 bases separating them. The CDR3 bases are TGTGCCAGCAGCCGAGAAGGACGGTACAGTCAGCCCCAGCATTTT. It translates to CASSREGRYSQPQHF.

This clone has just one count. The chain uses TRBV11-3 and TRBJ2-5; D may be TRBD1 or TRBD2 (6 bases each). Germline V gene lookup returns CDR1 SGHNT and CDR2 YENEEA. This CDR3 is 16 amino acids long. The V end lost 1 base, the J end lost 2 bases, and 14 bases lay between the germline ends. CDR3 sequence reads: CASSLGGAGLQETQYF. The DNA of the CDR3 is TGTGCCAGCAGCTTAGGGGGGGCAGGGTTGCAAGAGACCCAGTACTTC.

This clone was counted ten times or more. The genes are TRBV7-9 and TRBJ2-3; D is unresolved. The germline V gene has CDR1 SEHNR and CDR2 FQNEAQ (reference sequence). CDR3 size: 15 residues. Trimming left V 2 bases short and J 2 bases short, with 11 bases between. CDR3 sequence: CASSLLQIYTDTQYF. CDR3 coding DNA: TGTGCCAGCAGCTTATTGCAGATATACACAGATACGCAGTATTTT.

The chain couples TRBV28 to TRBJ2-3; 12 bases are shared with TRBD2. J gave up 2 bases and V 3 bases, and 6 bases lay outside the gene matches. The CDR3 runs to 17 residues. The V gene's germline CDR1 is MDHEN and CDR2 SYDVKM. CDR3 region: CASSFSGLAGLTDTQYF. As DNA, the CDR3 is TGTGCCAGCAGTTTTTCTGGACTAGCGGGACTCACAGATACGCAGTATTTT.

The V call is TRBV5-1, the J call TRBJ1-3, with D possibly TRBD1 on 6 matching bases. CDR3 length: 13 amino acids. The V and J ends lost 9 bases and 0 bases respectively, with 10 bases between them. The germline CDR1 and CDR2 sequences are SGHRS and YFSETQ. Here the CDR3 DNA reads TGCGCCACTACGGACAGCTCTGGAAACACCATATATTTT. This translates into CATTDSSGNTIYF.

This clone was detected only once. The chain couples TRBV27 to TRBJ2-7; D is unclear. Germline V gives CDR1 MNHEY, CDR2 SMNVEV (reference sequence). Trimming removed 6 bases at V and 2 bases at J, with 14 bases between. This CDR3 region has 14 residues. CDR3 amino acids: CASRDRVSTYEQYF. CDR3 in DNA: TGTGCCAGCAGGGACCGGGTCTCGACCTACGAGCAGTACTTC.

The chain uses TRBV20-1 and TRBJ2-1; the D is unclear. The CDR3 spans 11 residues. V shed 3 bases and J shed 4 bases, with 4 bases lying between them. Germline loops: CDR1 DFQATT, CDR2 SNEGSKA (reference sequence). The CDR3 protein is CSASWYNEQFF. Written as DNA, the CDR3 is TGCAGTGCTAGTTGGTACAATGAGCAGTTCTTC.

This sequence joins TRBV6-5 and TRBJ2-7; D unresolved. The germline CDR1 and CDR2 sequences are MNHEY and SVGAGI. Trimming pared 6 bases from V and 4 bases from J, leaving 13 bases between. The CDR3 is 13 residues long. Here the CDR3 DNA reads TGTGCCAGCAGGAATCAGCAGAAATACGAGCAGTACTTC. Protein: CASRNQQKYEQYF.

CDR3 loop: CASSTGQGAHYGYTF. The CDR3 DNA follows: TGTGCCAGCAGCACTGGACAGGGGGCACACTATGGCTACACCTTC. This chain uses TRBV5-4 with TRBJ1-2; TRBD1 aligns across 11 bases. Trimming removed 4 bases from V and 3 bases from J; junction bases left unmatched: 5. There are 15 residues in the CDR3. The germline V gene encodes CDR1 SGHNT and CDR2 YYREEE (reference sequence). Variable domain in full (rest from reference TRBV5-4 and TRBJ1-2): ETGVTQSPTHLIKTRGQQVTLRCSSQSGHNTVSWYQQALGQGPQFIFQYYREEENGRGNFPPRFSGLQFPNYSSELNVNALELDDSALYLCASSTGQGAHYGYTFGSGTRLTVV.

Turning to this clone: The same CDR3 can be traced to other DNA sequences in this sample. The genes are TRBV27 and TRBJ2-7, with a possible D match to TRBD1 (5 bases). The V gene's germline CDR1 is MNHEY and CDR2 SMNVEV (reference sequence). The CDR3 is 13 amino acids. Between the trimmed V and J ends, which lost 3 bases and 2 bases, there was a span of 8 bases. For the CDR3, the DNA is TGTGCCAGCAGTTTCCAGGGCCCCTACGAGCAGTACTTC. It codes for CASSFQGPYEQYF.

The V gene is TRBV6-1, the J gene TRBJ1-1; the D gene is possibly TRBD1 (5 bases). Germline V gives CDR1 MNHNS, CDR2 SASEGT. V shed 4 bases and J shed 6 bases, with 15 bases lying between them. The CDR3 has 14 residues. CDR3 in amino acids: CASSANRITAEAFF. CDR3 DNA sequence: TGTGCCAGCAGTGCAAACAGGATAACGGCTGAAGCTTTCTTT.

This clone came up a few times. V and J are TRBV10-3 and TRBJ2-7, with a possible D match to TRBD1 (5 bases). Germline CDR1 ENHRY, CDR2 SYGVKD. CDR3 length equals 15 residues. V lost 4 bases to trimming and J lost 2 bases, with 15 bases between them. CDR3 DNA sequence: TGTGCCATCAGTGTTCAGGGATTGGCAGCCTACGAGCAGTACTTC. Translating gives CAISVQGLAAYEQYF.

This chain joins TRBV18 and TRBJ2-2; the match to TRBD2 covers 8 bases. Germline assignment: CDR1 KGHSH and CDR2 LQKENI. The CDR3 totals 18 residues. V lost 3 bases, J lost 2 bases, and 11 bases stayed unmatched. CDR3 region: CASSPYGGAGENTGELFF. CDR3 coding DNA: TGTGCCAGCTCACCTTACGGGGGAGCGGGAGAAAACACCGGGGAGCTGTTTTTT.

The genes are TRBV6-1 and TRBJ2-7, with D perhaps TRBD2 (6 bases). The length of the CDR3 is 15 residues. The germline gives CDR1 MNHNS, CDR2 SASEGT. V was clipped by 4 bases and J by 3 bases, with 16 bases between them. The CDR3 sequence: CASSGLGGFNYEQYF. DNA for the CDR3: TGTGCCAGCAGTGGCCTGGGGGGTTTCAACTACGAGCAGTACTTC.

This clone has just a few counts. CDR3 residues: CASSLFSGGRDEQYF. In DNA form, the CDR3 reads TGTGCCAGCAGCCTCTTCTCCGGGGGAAGGGACGAGCAGTACTTC. This chain links TRBV28 with TRBJ2-7; tentatively, D is TRBD2 (6 bases). This CDR3 spans 15 amino acids. Germline assignment: CDR1 MDHEN and CDR2 SYDVKM. V gave up 6 bases and J gave up 5 bases, with 20 bases separating them.

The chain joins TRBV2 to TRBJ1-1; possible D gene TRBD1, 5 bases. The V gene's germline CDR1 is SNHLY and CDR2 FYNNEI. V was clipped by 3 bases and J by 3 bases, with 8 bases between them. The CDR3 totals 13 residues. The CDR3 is CASSEFRDTEAFF. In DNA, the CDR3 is TGTGCCAGCAGTGAGTTCAGGGACACTGAAGCTTTCTTT.